This TCR beta chain was recorded in a study of cytomegalovirus exposure and HLA in healthy donors. CDR1 SEHNR and CDR2 FQNEAQ come from the germline V gene (reference sequence). Trimming stripped 5 bases from V and 2 bases from J, with 17 bases between. The CDR3 length is 16 residues. Method: immunoSEQ multiplex PCR; TCRdb's copy keeps in-frame clones and lacks some. Here the sample spans 70,000 or so clones, 94% being singletons. The source is a woman under 30 in good health and CMV-seronegative. The sequenced material came from PBMCs. The J gene is TRBJ2-3, the V gene TRBV7-9; possible D gene TRBD2, 6 bases. Here the CDR3 reads CASSQWGDRSTDTQYF. The CDR3 coding sequence is TGTGCCAGCAGCCAGTGGGGGGATCGGTCCACAGATACGCAGTATTTT. Drawing the rest from reference TRBV7-9 and TRBJ2-3, the complete variable domain is DTGVSQNPRHKITKRGQNVTFRCDPISEHNRLYWYRQTLGQGPEFLTYFQNEAQLEKSRLLSDRFSAERPKGSFSTLEIQRTEQGDSAMYLCASSQWGDRSTDTQYFGPGTRLTVL.